A selection of T cell receptor beta chains follows, all from one sample in a study of cytomegalovirus exposure and HLA in healthy donors. The assay was immunoSEQ multiplex PCR, and TCRdb's table has in-frame clones only and misses some. The data contain more than 110,000 clones, about 94% of them singletons. Sample: PBMCs. Every receptor here comes from a man between 18 and 29 years old in good health and CMV-seropositive. CDR3s include the opening cysteine and the closing phenylalanine or tryptophan. The D gene is left open where the match is weak. Not all rows give a size; the values are once, few, many and, for expanded clones, a class.

NA	TRBV14	TRBJ2-7	TRBD1	TGTGCCACTTCGGACAGGGGATCCTACGAGCAGTACTTC	CATSDRGSYEQYF
NA	TRBV19	TRBJ1-1	TRBD1	TGTGCCAGTAGAGGGGACAGCATGAACACTGAAGCTTTCTTT	CASRGDSMNTEAFF
once	TRBV7-7	TRBJ2-7	TRBD2	TGTGCCAGCAGCTTCGGGAGGGCCTCATACGAGCAGTACTTC	CASSFGRASYEQYF
once	TRBV19	TRBJ2-1	NA	TGTGCCAGTAGTATACGTGCTGCGAGCTACAATGAGCAGTTCTTC	CASSIRAASYNEQFF
NA	TRBV28	TRBJ1-5	NA	TGTGCCAGCAGCCGCATGGACAGTACCTATAGCAATCAGCCCCAGCATTTT	CASSRMDSTYSNQPQHF
NA	TRBV7-8	TRBJ2-3	TRBD1	TGTGCCAGCAGCTTCCGCAGGGGACAGACAGATACGCAGTATTTT	CASSFRRGQTDTQYF
NA	TRBV6-5	TRBJ1-6	TRBD1	TGTGCCAGCAGTTATGCGTCGGGGACAGCTAATTCACCCCTCCACTTT	CASSYASGTANSPLHF
once	TRBV4-1	TRBJ2-5	NA	TGCGCCAGCAGCCAAGAGGCCTTAGGGGGGGCTCAAGAGACCCAGTACTTC	CASSQEALGGAQETQYF
NA	TRBV5-6	TRBJ2-1	NA	TGTGCCAGCAGCTCTAGCACTAATGAGCAGTTCTTC	CASSSSTNEQFF
NA	TRBV5-1	TRBJ2-5	TRBD2	TGCGCCAGCAGCTTGGGTCCTAGCGGGAATTCGGAGACCCAGTACTTC	CASSLGPSGNSETQYF
NA	TRBV9	TRBJ2-3	NA	TGTGCCAGCCATCCAGGGGGCACAGATACGCAGTATTTT	CASHPGGTDTQYF
NA	TRBV9	TRBJ2-2	TRBD2	TGTGCCAGCAGCGTAAGGGTATTGGCGGGAGACTCGGGCACCGGGGAGCTGTTTTTT	CASSVRVLAGDSGTGELFF
NA	TRBV5-1	TRBJ2-7	TRBD2	TGCGCCAGCAGCCTACTAGCGGGAGCCGCGATCTACGAGCAGTACTTC	CASSLLAGAAIYEQYF
NA	TRBV5-1	TRBJ2-7	TRBD2	TGCGCCAGCAGCAAGGGAGGGCAGGCCGGGGCTTACGAGCAGTACTTC	CASSKGGQAGAYEQYF
NA	TRBV9	TRBJ2-1	TRBD2	TGTGCCAGCGGTCTAACTAGCGGAGGGGGCAATGAGCAGTTCTTC	CASGLTSGGGNEQFF
NA	TRBV30	TRBJ1-1	NA	TGTGGGCTGAACACTGAAGCTTTCTTT	CGLNTEAFF
few	TRBV10-1	TRBJ2-1	TRBD1	TGCGCCAGCCCGCCTGGACAGGGTTACAATGAGCAGTTCTTC	CASPPGQGYNEQFF
NA	TRBV29-1	TRBJ1-2	TRBD1	TGCAGCGTCGATAGGGGGCCGAGGGATGGCTACACCTTC	CSVDRGPRDGYTF
NA	TRBV6-1	TRBJ1-5	TRBD1	TGTGCCAGCAGGACAGGGAACAATCAGCCCCAGCATTTT	CASRTGNNQPQHF
NA	TRBV6-5	TRBJ1-1	TRBD1	TGTGCCAGCAGTTACTCCGGACAGGGCCCTGAAGCTTTCTTT	CASSYSGQGPEAFF
NA	TRBV6-1	TRBJ2-1	TRBD2	TGTGCCAGCAGGGGCGGGAGATTAAGGTACAATGAGCAGTTCTTC	CASRGGRLRYNEQFF
NA	TRBV29-1	TRBJ2-7	TRBD2	TGCAGCGCCTCCGGGACTAGCGTCTACGAGCAGTACTTC	CSASGTSVYEQYF
once	TRBV28	TRBJ2-7	TRBD2	TGTGCCAGCAGAGGGGGTAGCGGGAGGTTTGACGAGCAGTACTTC	CASRGGSGRFDEQYF